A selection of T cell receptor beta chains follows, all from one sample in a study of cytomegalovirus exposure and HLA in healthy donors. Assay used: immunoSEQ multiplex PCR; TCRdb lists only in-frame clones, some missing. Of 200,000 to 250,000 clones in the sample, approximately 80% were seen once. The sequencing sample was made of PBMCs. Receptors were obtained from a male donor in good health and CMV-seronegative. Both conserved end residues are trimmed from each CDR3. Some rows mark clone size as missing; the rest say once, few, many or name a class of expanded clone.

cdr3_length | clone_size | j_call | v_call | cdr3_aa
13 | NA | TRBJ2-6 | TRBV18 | ASSPNQAGANVLT
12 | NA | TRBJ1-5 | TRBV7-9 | SSSLMTVNQPQH
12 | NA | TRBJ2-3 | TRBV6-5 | ASSRTQGPDTQY
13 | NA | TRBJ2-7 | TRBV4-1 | ASSSGAGASYEQY
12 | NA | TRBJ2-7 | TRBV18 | ASSPRRTSYEQY
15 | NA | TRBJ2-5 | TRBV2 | ASPATSGSRWKETQY
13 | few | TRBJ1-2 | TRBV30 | AWTPLGQARYGYT
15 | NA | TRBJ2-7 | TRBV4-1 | ASSQDPRLPRFYEQY
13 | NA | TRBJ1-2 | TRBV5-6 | ASSLAGQGRHGYT
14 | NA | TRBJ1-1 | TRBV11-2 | ASSLDRDVRNTEAF
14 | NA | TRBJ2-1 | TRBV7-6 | ASSRIGGGTYNEQF
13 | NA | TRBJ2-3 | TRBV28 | ASSRLAGVTDTQY
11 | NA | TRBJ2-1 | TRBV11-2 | ASSRGLLNEQF
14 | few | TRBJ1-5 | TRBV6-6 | ASSTLTGQSNQPQH
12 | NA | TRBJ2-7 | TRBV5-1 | ASSPRQGAREQY
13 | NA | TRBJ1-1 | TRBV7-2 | ASSLVVDMNTEAF
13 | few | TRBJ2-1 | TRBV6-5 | ASTPGLADYNEQF
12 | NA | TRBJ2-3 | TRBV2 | ATHRDREADTQY
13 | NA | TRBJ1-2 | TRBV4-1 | ASSLLPTGNYGYT
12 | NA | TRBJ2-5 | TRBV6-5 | ASSHKAGRETQY
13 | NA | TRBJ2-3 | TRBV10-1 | ASSEGTINTDTQY
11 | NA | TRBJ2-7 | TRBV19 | ASSIPGTYEQY
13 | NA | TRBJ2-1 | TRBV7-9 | SSILSGGSYNEQF
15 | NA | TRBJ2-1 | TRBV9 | ASSIGTSGRVRNEQF
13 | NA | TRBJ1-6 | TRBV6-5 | ASSYQDRGSSPLH
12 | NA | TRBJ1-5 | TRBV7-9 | ASSLAGGRQPQH
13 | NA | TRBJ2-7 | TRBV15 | ATSEGGSFSYEQY
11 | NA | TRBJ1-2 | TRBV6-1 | ASSEARTGNYT
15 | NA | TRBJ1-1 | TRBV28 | ASSLLGKGVMNTEAF
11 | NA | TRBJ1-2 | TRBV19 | ASVAQWSDGYT
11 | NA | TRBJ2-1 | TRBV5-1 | ASIPAGLDEQF
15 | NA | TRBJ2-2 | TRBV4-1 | ASSQVPPRELTGELF
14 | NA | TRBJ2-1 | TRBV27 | ASSFTRDRAYNEQF
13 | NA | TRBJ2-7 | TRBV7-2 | ASSLTSGKQYEQY
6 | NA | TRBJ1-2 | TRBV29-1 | SGDPGT
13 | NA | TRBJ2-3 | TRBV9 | ASSVGLAGGDTQY
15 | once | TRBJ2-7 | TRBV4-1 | ASSYLIRLAGVYEQY
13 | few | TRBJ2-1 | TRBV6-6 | ASSRRQSSYNEQF
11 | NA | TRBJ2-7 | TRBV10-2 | ASRHRGMYEQY
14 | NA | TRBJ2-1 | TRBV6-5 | ASSYSRLAGGDEQF
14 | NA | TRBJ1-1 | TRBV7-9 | ASSLEGLLRHTEAF
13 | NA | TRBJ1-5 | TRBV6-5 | ASSSSGRGNQPQH
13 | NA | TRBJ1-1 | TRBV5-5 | ASGPQAFTNTEAF
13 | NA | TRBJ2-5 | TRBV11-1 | ASSLGGGYQETQY
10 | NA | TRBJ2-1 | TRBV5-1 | ASSLAGNEQF
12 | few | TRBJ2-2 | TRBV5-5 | ASSLRQGTGELF
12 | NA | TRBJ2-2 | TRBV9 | ASTPQANTGELF
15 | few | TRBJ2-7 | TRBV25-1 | ASSDRTSGSKSYEQY
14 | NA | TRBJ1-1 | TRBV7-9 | SSSLGFGGVDTEAF
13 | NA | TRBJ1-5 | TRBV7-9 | ASSLGGHSNQPQH
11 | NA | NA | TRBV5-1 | ASSFQGSAEQY
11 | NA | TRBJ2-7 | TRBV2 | ASSEAPRYEQY
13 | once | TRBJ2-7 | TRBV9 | ASSVAQGASYEQY